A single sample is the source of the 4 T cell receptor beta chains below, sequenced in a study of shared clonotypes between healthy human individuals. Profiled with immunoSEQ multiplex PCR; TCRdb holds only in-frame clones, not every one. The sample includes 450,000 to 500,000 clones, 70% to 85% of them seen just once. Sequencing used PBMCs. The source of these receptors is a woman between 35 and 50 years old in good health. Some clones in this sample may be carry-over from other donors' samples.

CDR3 sequence (DNA): TGTGCCAGCAGCCCCTGGACAGGGGCCCCCACCTACAATGAGCAGTTCTTC. As protein: CASSPWTGAPTYNEQFF. This chain uses TRBV11-2 with TRBJ2-1; 9 bases are a match to TRBD1. The CDR3 is 17 amino acids. Germline assignment: CDR1 SGHAT and CDR2 FQNNGV. The V gene end was trimmed by 5 bases and the J gene end by 2 bases; junction bases not matched to a gene: 10.

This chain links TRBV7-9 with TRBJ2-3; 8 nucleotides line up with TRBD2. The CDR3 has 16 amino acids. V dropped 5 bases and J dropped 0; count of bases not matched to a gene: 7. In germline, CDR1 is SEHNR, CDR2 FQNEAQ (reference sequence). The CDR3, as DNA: TGTGCCAGCAGCGACCCTGCGGGGGGCAGCACAGATACGCAGTATTTT. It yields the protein CASSDPAGGSTDTQYF.

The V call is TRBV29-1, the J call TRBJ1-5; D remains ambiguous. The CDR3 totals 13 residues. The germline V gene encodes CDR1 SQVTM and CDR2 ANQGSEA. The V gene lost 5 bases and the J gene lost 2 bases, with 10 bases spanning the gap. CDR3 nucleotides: TGCAGCGTTCAAGGTCATGGCAATCAGCCCCAGCATTTT. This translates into CSVQGHGNQPQHF.

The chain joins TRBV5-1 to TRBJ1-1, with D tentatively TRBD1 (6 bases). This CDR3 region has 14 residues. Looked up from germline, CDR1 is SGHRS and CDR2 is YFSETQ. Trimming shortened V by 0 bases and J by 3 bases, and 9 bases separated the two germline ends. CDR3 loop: CASSLATGDTEAFF. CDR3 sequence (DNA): TGCGCCAGCAGCTTGGCGACAGGAGACACTGAAGCTTTCTTT.